Below, one TCR beta chain is given with its context. In the original processing: Reference gene primer amplification in the assay estimated nucleated cell counts. Clones were sequenced by immunoSEQ multiplex PCR, and TCRdb holds only the in-frame ones, with some missing. V and J calls and clone size are given by that table; D and trimming were obtained from the DNA. The table records nearly 350,000 clones, around 91% of them present only once. Germline loops: CDR1 LNHDA, CDR2 SQIVND (reference sequence). The CDR3 spans 16 residues. V was trimmed by 6 bases and J by 5 bases, leaving 21 bases between them. This specimen comes from a study of blood T cell repertoires in COVID-19. Study at large: The cDNA or gDNA used as material had been derived from T cells, B-cell-depleted T cells, or PBMCs.

The sample comprised peripheral blood. This TCR derives from a woman under 30 who had recovered from COVID-19. This chain uses TRBV19 with TRBJ2-3; weak D call: TRBD2 (6 bases). The CDR3 DNA follows: TGTGCCAGTAGCGGCGGACTGTTACACGGGGGAGATACGCAGTATTTT. It is translated as CASSGGLLHGGDTQYF.